The 19 T cell receptor beta chains below were found in one sample sequenced in a study of T cells in Graves' hyperthyroidism and ophthalmopathy. TCR beta CDR3 regions were amplified from RNA. Primed by the HTBI set, a first-round RT-PCR was run on the TCR CDR3. Each CDR3 protein is one row after TCRdb ran MiXCR on the multiplex PCR reads. The profile shows some 700,000 distinct CDR3 sequences, 15% to 20% of them singletons. Sequenced input: blood. These receptors were collected from a man in his fifties or sixties with Graves' hyperthyroidism.

This clonotype was seen a handful of times. The chain links TRBV6-2 or TRBV6-3 to TRBJ2-7, with D tentatively TRBD2 (5 bases). The CDR3 loop spans 15 amino acids. CDR1 is MNHEY and CDR2 is SVGEGT in the germline V gene. V lost 4 bases, J lost 0 bases, and 13 bases lay in between. The CDR3 DNA reads as TGTGCCAGCAGTTCGGCGGGCATGAGCTCCTACGAGCAGTACTTC. This codes for CASSSAGMSSYEQYF.

This clonotype was found many times. The V call is TRBV30, the J call TRBJ1-1; maybe TRBD1 (5 bases). Trimming pared 2 bases from V and 1 base from J, leaving 8 bases between. The CDR3 covers 13 residues. Germline V gene sequence: CDR1 GTSNPN, CDR2 SVGIG (reference sequence). The CDR3 is CAWSLTGNTEAFF. The DNA for the CDR3 is TGTGCCTGGAGTTTAACAGGGAACACTGAAGCTTTCTTT.

This chain links TRBV5-8 with TRBJ1-5; the match to TRBD1 covers 7 bases. V was clipped by 4 bases and J by 2 bases; unmatched bases: 15. Germline values: CDR1 SGHTS, CDR2 YDEGEE. The CDR3 consists of 18 residues. CDR3 region: CASSGDRDSWNGNQPQHF. The CDR3 bases are TGTGCCAGCAGCGGGGACCGGGACAGTTGGAATGGCAATCAGCCCCAGCATTTT.

This clonotype turned up a few times. The J gene is TRBJ1-2, the V gene TRBV19, with a tentative D call TRBD1 (5 bases). The CDR3 length is 13 residues. V was pared by 1 base and J by 6 bases, with 9 bases between. Germline V gene lookup returns CDR1 LNHDA and CDR2 SQIVND (reference sequence). In nucleotides, the CDR3 is TGTGCCAGTAGTATAGCGCCAGGGAATGGCTACACCTTC. It is translated as CASSIAPGNGYTF. Filled out from reference TRBV19 and TRBJ1-2, the complete variable domain reads DGGITQSPKYLFRKEGQNVTLSCEQNLNHDAMYWYRQDPGQGLRLIYYSQIVNDFQKGDIAEGYSVSREKKESFPLTVTSAQKNPTAFYLCASSIAPGNGYTFGSGTRLTVV.

This clonotype occurred a few times. The V and J genes are TRBV20-1 and TRBJ2-1; 9 bases match TRBD2. Germline lookup yields CDR1 DFQATT and CDR2 SNEGSKA (reference sequence). Losses at the gene ends were 4 bases for V and 8 bases for J; bases not matched to a gene: 12. CDR3 length: 15 amino acids. CDR3 sequence: CSANPLAGAKDEQFF. For the CDR3, the DNA is TGCAGTGCTAATCCTTTAGCGGGAGCCAAGGATGAGCAGTTCTTC.

This clonotype was recorded many times. The genes are TRBV2 and TRBJ1-2, with D possibly being TRBD1 (5 bases). The V end lost 7 bases, the J end lost 4 bases, and 16 bases lay between the germline ends. The CDR3 covers 14 residues. Germline V gene lookup returns CDR1 SNHLY and CDR2 FYNNEI. The chain's CDR3 is CASTKGTNTYGYTF. Here the CDR3 DNA reads TGTGCCAGCACCAAGGGGACCAACACCTATGGCTACACCTTC.

The rearrangement links TRBV6-1 to TRBJ1-1, with D hard to call. Trimming took 10 bases from V and 8 from J, leaving 20 bases between them. The germline V gene encodes CDR1 MNHNS and CDR2 SASEGT. This CDR3 spans 13 amino acids. This chain's CDR3 is CATIFPGKSEAFF. The CDR3 DNA reads as TGTGCCACCATTTTCCCCGGAAAATCGGAAGCTTTCTTT.

V is TRBV6-2 or TRBV6-3 and J is TRBJ2-1; TRBD2 matches 11 bases. The CDR3 runs to 15 residues. V lost 2 bases to trimming and J lost 5 bases; unmatched junction nucleotides: 2. Germline lookup yields CDR1 MNHEY and CDR2 SVGEGT. This CDR3 reads CASSYLAGGDNEQFF. The CDR3 coding sequence is TGTGCCAGCAGTTACCTAGCGGGAGGTGACAATGAGCAGTTCTTC.

The chain is built from TRBV20-1 and TRBJ2-5; TRBD2 might be the D (7 bases). Trimming stripped 6 bases from V and 4 bases from J, with 18 bases between. Germline loops: CDR1 DFQATT, CDR2 SNEGSKA (reference sequence). The CDR3 extends over 14 amino acids. The CDR3 sequence: CSALGGAGRETQYF. The DNA for the CDR3 is TGCAGTGCCCTAGGGGGGGCTGGTAGAGAGACCCAGTACTTC.

This clonotype was picked up many times. The V and J genes are TRBV7-3 and TRBJ1-1; the D is unclear. V lost 4 bases to trimming and J lost 2 bases, with 8 bases between them. Looked up from germline, CDR1 is SGHTA and CDR2 is FQGTGA. The CDR3 totals 13 residues. The CDR3 nucleotides are TGTGCCAGCAGCTCCCAGGATAACACTGAAGCTTTCTTT. Protein: CASSSQDNTEAFF.

This rearrangement joins TRBV6-1 to TRBJ1-2; the D gene is possibly TRBD1 (6 bases). The length of the CDR3 is 16 residues. V shed 7 bases and J shed 4 bases, with 22 bases lying between them. In germline, CDR1 is MNHNS, CDR2 SASEGT. CDR3 in amino acids: CASTPRAYRVSYGYTF. CDR3 DNA sequence: TGTGCCAGCACCCCGCGGGCATACAGGGTCTCCTATGGCTACACCTTC.

With regard to this clonotype: This clone may be a read error of a much larger clone one base away. The chain uses TRBV5-1 and TRBJ1-3; 7 positions match TRBD1. The germline CDR1 and CDR2 sequences are SGHRS and YFSETQ. Trimming took 4 bases from V and 3 from J; bases not matched to a gene: 7. The length of the CDR3 is 15 residues. The CDR3 reads CASSTRQGLGNTIYF. In nucleotides, the CDR3 is TGCGCCAGCAGCACGAGACAGGGTCTTGGAAACACCATATATTTT.

In its sample, this clonotype was seen many times. The genes are TRBV3-1 and TRBJ2-2; D is unresolved. The CDR3 totals 11 residues. Trimming removed 8 bases from V and 9 bases from J, with 10 bases in between. Germline lookup yields CDR1 LGHDT and CDR2 YNNKEL (reference sequence). CDR3 protein: CASGALRELFF. The CDR3 DNA reads as TGTGCCAGCGGAGCGTTACGGGAGCTGTTTTTT.

The V call is TRBV6-1, the J call TRBJ2-1, with D perhaps matching TRBD2 (5 bases). The ends were cut back, 4 bases at V and 8 bases at J, with 15 bases in the middle. Germline-derived CDR1 and CDR2 are MNHNS and SASEGT. This CDR3 is 14 amino acids long. CDR3 sequence: CASSVKDWLDEQFF. The DNA of the CDR3 is TGTGCCAGCAGTGTCAAGGACTGGCTCGATGAGCAGTTCTTC.

The rearrangement links TRBV5-1 to TRBJ1-4; D gene ambiguous. The CDR3 length is 15 residues. V lost 2 bases to trimming and J lost 0 bases, with 8 bases between them. Germline assignment: CDR1 SGHRS and CDR2 YFSETQ. CDR3 sequence reads: CASSFVAATNEKLFF. CDR3 DNA sequence: TGCGCCAGCAGCTTCGTGGCTGCAACTAATGAAAAACTGTTTTTT.

The sample holds many counts of this clonotype. The gene calls are TRBV29-1 and TRBJ1-2, with D tentatively TRBD1 (6 bases). V dropped 3 bases and J dropped 5 bases, with 10 bases sitting between them. CDR3 length: 12 amino acids. The germline CDR1 and CDR2 sequences are SQVTM and ANQGSEA. The CDR3 spells CSVEAGQYGYTF. In DNA form, the CDR3 reads TGCAGCGTTGAGGCTGGACAGTATGGCTACACCTTC.

The rearrangement joins TRBV28 to TRBJ1-2; no definite D call. Trimming removed 5 bases at V and 4 bases at J, with 14 bases between. Per germline, CDR1 MDHEN and CDR2 SYDVKM. This CDR3 has 14 amino acids. In DNA form, the CDR3 reads TGTGCCAGCAGTACCCTCCTCGAGGGCTATGGCTACACCTTC. Translated, it gives CASSTLLEGYGYTF.

The rearrangement joins TRBV20-1 to TRBJ1-1; no reliable D call. This CDR3 has 14 residues. Germline V gene sequence: CDR1 DFQATT, CDR2 SNEGSKA (reference sequence). V lost 6 bases and J 1 base, leaving 15 bases between the germline ends. The CDR3 nucleotides read TGCAGTGCCTCACTTCGACGAGGGAACACTGAAGCTTTCTTT. Translation gives CSASLRRGNTEAFF.

This clonotype was observed a single time. V usage is TRBV28 and J usage is TRBJ2-5; D gene ambiguous. CDR3 length: 19 amino acids. Trimming cost V 2 bases and J 2 bases, with 24 bases left between them. CDR1 and CDR2 (germline): MDHEN, SYDVKM. The CDR3 loop is CASSLPSSRHEVAQETQYF. The DNA for the CDR3 is TGTGCCAGCAGTTTACCCTCCTCTCGCCATGAGGTAGCTCAAGAGACCCAGTACTTC.